Listed below are T cell receptor beta chains from one sample, sequenced in a study of T-cell memory formation after mild COVID-19. TCRdb analysed the 5' RACE reads with MiXCR anew, one entry per CDR3 protein. Of 150,000 to 200,000 distinct CDR3 sequences listed, 16% were seen once; the top ten hold 2% to 2.5%. Sequenced sample: PBMCs or a T cell subset sorted from them (not recorded which). The receptors derive from an adult woman who had mild COVID-19 (a few samples of this study predate the infection). Cell type and time point are not known. CDR3s leave out the opening cysteine and the closing phenylalanine or tryptophan. A D gene is named only where the DNA matches it firmly.

CDR3 length: 14
V gene: TRBV30
D gene: -
J gene: TRBJ2-1
CDR3 protein: AWSVGLVSSYNEQF

CDR3 length: 12
V gene: TRBV5-1
D gene: TRBD1
J gene: TRBJ1-2
CDR3 protein: ASSFGTGIYGYT

CDR3 length: 13
V gene: TRBV10-3
D gene: TRBD2
J gene: TRBJ2-7
CDR3 protein: AISFPSGDSYEQY

CDR3 length: 14
V gene: TRBV10-3
D gene: -
J gene: TRBJ2-1
CDR3 protein: ATHSTGGGHYNEQF

CDR3 length: 10
V gene: TRBV12-3/TRBV12-4
D gene: -
J gene: TRBJ1-6
CDR3 protein: ATGKGYSPLH

CDR3 length: 15
V gene: TRBV7-2
D gene: TRBD2
J gene: TRBJ2-1
CDR3 protein: ASSLAPGTMGFIEQF

CDR3 length: 13
V gene: TRBV6-5
D gene: -
J gene: TRBJ1-1
CDR3 protein: ASTKATGANTEAF

CDR3 length: 13
V gene: TRBV30
D gene: -
J gene: TRBJ2-1
CDR3 protein: AWRTRPRRTGEQF

CDR3 length: 12
V gene: TRBV14
D gene: -
J gene: TRBJ2-7
CDR3 protein: ASSQEARSYEQY

CDR3 length: 11
V gene: TRBV12-3/TRBV12-4
D gene: -
J gene: TRBJ2-1
CDR3 protein: ASSFDAGMEQF

CDR3 length: 12
V gene: TRBV18
D gene: -
J gene: TRBJ1-1
CDR3 protein: ASSPARENTEAF

CDR3 length: 12
V gene: TRBV7-8
D gene: -
J gene: TRBJ2-3
CDR3 protein: ASKQEWGTDTQY

CDR3 length: 17
V gene: TRBV6-4
D gene: TRBD2
J gene: TRBJ2-3
CDR3 protein: ASSDPWTSGRQPTDTQY

CDR3 length: 15
V gene: TRBV11-2
D gene: -
J gene: TRBJ1-2
CDR3 protein: ASSLGHRVPSSGGYT

CDR3 length: 16
V gene: TRBV5-3
D gene: TRBD2
J gene: TRBJ2-1
CDR3 protein: ARSLRPSEAGGYNEQF

CDR3 length: 11
V gene: TRBV20-1
D gene: -
J gene: TRBJ1-1
CDR3 protein: SAREDPNTEAF

CDR3 length: 13
V gene: TRBV2
D gene: TRBD1
J gene: TRBJ2-1
CDR3 protein: ASSDGRGRINEQF

CDR3 length: 13
V gene: TRBV20-1
D gene: TRBD2
J gene: TRBJ2-1
CDR3 protein: SALRSQRGYNEQF

CDR3 length: 9
V gene: TRBV6-1
D gene: TRBD1
J gene: TRBJ1-1
CDR3 protein: ASSEGYRGT

CDR3 length: 13
V gene: TRBV7-6
D gene: -
J gene: TRBJ2-3
CDR3 protein: ASSPGHSSTDTQY

CDR3 length: 14
V gene: TRBV5-1
D gene: TRBD2
J gene: TRBJ2-3
CDR3 protein: ASSLERGGSTDTQY

CDR3 length: 13
V gene: TRBV5-1
D gene: TRBD1
J gene: TRBJ2-3
CDR3 protein: ASSRQGAGTDTQY

CDR3 length: 12
V gene: TRBV20-1
D gene: -
J gene: TRBJ2-1
CDR3 protein: SARAVGTYNEQF

CDR3 length: 15
V gene: TRBV13
D gene: TRBD2
J gene: TRBJ2-4
CDR3 protein: ASSPPGGRALKNIQY

CDR3 length: 14
V gene: TRBV6-5
D gene: -
J gene: TRBJ2-3
CDR3 protein: ASSYSGRALRDTQY

CDR3 length: 10
V gene: TRBV7-9
D gene: -
J gene: TRBJ2-1
CDR3 protein: ASSPSVGEQF

CDR3 length: 13
V gene: TRBV20-1
D gene: -
J gene: TRBJ1-1
CDR3 protein: SARKDRRQDGEAF

CDR3 length: 13
V gene: TRBV7-3
D gene: TRBD2
J gene: TRBJ2-1
CDR3 protein: ASSAQPGLGGEQF

CDR3 length: 13
V gene: TRBV12-3/TRBV12-4
D gene: -
J gene: TRBJ2-1
CDR3 protein: ASTMEAGPYNEQF

CDR3 length: 17
V gene: TRBV5-5
D gene: TRBD1
J gene: TRBJ1-1
CDR3 protein: ASSLAMRTGGHMNTEAF

CDR3 length: 10
V gene: TRBV11-3
D gene: -
J gene: TRBJ2-2
CDR3 protein: ASGHVGGELF

CDR3 length: 14
V gene: TRBV3-1
D gene: TRBD2
J gene: TRBJ2-3
CDR3 protein: ASSPLAGPSTDTQY

CDR3 length: 9
V gene: TRBV3-1
D gene: -
J gene: TRBJ1-2
CDR3 protein: ASSQRGGYT

CDR3 length: 13
V gene: TRBV14
D gene: TRBD1
J gene: TRBJ1-2
CDR3 protein: ASSHQTGNIGGYT

CDR3 length: 11
V gene: TRBV20-1
D gene: TRBD1
J gene: TRBJ1-6
CDR3 protein: SARGQGESPLH